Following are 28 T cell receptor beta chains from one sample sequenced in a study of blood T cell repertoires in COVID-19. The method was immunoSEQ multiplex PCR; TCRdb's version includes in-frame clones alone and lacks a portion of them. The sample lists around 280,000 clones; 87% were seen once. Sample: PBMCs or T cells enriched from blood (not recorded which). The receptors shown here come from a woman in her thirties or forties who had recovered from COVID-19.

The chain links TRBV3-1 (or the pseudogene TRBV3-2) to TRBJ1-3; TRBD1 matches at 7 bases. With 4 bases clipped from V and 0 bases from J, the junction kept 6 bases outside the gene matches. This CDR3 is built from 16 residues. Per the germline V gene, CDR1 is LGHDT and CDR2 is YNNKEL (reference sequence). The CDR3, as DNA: TGTGCCAGCAGCCCCTGGGGACAGAGCTCTGGAAACACCATATATTTT. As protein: CASSPWGQSSGNTIYF.

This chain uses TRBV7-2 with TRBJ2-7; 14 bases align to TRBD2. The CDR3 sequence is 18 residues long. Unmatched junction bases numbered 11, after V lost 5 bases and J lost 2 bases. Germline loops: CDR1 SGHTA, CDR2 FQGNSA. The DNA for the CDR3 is TGTGCCAGCAGCCCAGGAGCGACTAGCGGGAGGGAACCCTACGAGCAGTACTTC. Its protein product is CASSPGATSGREPYEQYF.

In DNA, the CDR3 is TGTGCCAGCAGTTTGGTTAGCATGAACACTGAAGCTTTCTTT. Its protein product is CASSLVSMNTEAFF. V gene TRBV28 combines with J gene TRBJ1-1; D ambiguous. The CDR3 consists of 14 residues. V lost 3 bases and J lost 0, with 8 bases in between. Germline V gene lookup returns CDR1 MDHEN and CDR2 SYDVKM.

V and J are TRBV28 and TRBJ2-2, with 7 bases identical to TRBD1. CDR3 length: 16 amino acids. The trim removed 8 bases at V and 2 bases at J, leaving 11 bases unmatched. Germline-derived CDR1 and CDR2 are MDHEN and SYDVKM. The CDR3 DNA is TGTGCCAGCGAGGGGGCGGAATTCGTAAACACCGGGGAGCTGTTTTTT. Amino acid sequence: CASEGAEFVNTGELFF. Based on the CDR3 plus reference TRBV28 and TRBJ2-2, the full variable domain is DVKVTQSSRYLVKRTGEKVFLECVQDMDHENMFWYRQDPGLGLRLIYFSYDVKMKEKGDIPEGYSVSREKKERFSLILESASTNQTSMYLCASEGAEFVNTGELFFGEGSRLTVL.

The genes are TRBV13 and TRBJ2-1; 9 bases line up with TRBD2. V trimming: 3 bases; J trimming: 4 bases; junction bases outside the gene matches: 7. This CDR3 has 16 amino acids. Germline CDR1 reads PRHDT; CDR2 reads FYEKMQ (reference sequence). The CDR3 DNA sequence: TGTGCCAGCAGCTTCCCTCGGCTAGCGGGGTACAATGAGCAGTTCTTC. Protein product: CASSFPRLAGYNEQFF.

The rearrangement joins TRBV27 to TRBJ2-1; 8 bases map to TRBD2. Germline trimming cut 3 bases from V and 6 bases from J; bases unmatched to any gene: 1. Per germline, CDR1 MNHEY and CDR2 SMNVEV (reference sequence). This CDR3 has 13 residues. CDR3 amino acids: CASSFRGGNEQFF. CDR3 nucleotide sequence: TGTGCCAGCAGTTTCCGGGGGGGCAATGAGCAGTTCTTC.

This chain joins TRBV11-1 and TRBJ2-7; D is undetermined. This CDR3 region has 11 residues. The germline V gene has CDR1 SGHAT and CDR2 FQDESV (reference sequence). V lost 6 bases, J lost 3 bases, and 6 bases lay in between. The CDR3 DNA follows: TGTGCCAGCAGACGCGACTACGAGCAGTACTTC. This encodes CASRRDYEQYF. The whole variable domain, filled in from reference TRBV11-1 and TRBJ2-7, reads EAEVAQSPRYKITEKSQAVAFWCDPISGHATLYWYRQILGQGPELLVQFQDESVVDDSQLPKDRFSAERLKGVDSTLKIQPAELGDSAMYLCASRRDYEQYFGPGTRLTVT.

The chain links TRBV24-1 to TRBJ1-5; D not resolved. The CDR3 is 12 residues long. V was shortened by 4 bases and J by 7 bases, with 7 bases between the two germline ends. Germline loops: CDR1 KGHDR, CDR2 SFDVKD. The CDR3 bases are TGTGCCACCAGTGAGGGAGCACAGCCCCAGCATTTT. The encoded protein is CATSEGAQPQHF.

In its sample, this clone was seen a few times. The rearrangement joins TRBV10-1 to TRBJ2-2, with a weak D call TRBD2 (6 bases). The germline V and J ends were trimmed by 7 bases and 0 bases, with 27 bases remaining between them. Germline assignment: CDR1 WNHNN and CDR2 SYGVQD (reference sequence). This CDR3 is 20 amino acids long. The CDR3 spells CASTTPAAGHIFTNTGELFF. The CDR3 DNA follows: TGCGCCAGCACAACCCCGGCGGCGGGGCATATCTTTACGAACACCGGGGAGCTGTTTTTT.

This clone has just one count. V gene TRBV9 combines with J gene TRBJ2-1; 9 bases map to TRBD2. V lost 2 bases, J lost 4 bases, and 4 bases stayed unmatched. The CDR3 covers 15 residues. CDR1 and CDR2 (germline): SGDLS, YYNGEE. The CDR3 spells CASSVSSGSYNEQFF. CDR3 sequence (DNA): TGTGCCAGCAGCGTTAGTAGCGGGAGTTACAATGAGCAGTTCTTC. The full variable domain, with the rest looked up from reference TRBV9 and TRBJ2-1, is DSGVTQTPKHLITATGQRVTLRCSPRSGDLSVYWYQQSLDQGLQFLIQYYNGEERAKGNILERFSAQQFPDLHSELNLSSLELGDSALYFCASSVSSGSYNEQFFGPGTRLTVL.

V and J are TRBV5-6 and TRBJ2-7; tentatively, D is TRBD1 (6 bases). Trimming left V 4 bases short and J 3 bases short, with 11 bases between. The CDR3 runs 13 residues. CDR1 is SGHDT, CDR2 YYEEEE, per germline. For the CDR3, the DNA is TGTGCCAGCAGCCAGCAGGGGATCTACGAGCAGTACTTC. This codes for CASSQQGIYEQYF.

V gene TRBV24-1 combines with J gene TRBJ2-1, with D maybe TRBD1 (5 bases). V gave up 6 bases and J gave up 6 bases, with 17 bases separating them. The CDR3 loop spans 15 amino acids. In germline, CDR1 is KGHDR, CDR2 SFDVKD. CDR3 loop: CATSPGAVWGNEQFF. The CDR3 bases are TGTGCCACCAGTCCTGGGGCGGTCTGGGGCAATGAGCAGTTCTTC.

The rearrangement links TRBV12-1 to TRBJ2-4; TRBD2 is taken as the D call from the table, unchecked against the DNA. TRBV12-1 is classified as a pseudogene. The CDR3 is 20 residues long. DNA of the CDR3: TGTGCCAGCCATGAACCGGGACTAGCGGGGGTGGGGTTAGCCAAAAACATTCAGTACTTC. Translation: CASHEPGLAGVGLAKNIQYF.

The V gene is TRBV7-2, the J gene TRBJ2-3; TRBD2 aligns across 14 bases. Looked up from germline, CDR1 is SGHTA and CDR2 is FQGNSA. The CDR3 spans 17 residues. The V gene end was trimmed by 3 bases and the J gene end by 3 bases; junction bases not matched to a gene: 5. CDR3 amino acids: CASSFAGTSGSTDTQYF. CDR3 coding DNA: TGTGCCAGCAGCTTCGCCGGGACTAGCGGGAGTACAGATACGCAGTATTTT.

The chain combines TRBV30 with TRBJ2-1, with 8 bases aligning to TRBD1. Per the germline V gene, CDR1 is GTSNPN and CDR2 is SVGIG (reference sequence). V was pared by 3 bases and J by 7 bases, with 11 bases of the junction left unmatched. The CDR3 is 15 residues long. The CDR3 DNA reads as TGTGCCTGGAGATGGGGGTCAGGGGGCTTTAATGAGCAGTTCTTC. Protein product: CAWRWGSGGFNEQFF. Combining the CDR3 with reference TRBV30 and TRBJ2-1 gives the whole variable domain SQTIHQWPATLVQPVGSPLSLECTVEGTSNPNLYWYRQAAGRGLQLLFYSVGIGQISSEVPQNLSASRPQDRQFILSSKKLLLSDSGFYLCAWRWGSGGFNEQFFGPGTRLTVL.

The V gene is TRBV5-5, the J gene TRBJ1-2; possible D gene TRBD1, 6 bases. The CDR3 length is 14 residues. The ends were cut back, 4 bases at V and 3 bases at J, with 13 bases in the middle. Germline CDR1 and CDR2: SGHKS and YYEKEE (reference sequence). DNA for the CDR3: TGTGCCAGCAGCCTCGGACAGTGGGACTATGGCTACACCTTC. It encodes CASSLGQWDYGYTF.

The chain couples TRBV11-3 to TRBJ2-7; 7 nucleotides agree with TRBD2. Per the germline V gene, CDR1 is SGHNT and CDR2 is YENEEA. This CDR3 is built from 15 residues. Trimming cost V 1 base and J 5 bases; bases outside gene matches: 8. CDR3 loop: CASSLVGGSYDEQYF. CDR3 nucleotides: TGTGCCAGCAGCTTAGTGGGCGGGAGTTACGACGAGCAGTACTTC.

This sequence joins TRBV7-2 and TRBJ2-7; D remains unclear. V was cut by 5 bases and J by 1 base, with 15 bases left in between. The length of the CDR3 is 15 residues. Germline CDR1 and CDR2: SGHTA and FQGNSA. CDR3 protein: CASSPGQAPSYEQYF. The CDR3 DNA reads TGTGCCAGCAGCCCAGGCCAAGCTCCATCCTACGAGCAGTACTTC.

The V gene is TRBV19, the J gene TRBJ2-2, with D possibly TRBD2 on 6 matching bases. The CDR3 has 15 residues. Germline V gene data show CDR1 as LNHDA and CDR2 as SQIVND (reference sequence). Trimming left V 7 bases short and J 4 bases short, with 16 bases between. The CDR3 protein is CASTLGTRITGELFF. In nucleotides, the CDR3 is TGTGCCAGTACCCTCGGGACTCGGATCACCGGGGAGCTGTTTTTT. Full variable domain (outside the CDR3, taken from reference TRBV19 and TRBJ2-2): DGGITQSPKYLFRKEGQNVTLSCEQNLNHDAMYWYRQDPGQGLRLIYYSQIVNDFQKGDIAEGYSVSREKKESFPLTVTSAQKNPTAFYLCASTLGTRITGELFFGEGSRLTVL.

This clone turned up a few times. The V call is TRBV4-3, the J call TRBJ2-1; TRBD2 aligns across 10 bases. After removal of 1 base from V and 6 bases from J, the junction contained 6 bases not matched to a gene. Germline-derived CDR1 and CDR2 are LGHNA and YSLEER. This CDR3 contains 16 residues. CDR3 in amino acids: CASSQGQAGGPNEQFF. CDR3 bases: TGCGCCAGCAGCCAAGGCCAAGCGGGAGGGCCCAATGAGCAGTTCTTC.

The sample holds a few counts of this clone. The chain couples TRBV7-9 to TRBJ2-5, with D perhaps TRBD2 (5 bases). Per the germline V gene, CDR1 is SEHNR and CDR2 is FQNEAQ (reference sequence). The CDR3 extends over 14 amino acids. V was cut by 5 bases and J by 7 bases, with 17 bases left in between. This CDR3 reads CASSVTRARGTQYF. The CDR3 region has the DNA TGTGCCAGCAGCGTGACTCGGGCCCGGGGGACCCAGTACTTC.

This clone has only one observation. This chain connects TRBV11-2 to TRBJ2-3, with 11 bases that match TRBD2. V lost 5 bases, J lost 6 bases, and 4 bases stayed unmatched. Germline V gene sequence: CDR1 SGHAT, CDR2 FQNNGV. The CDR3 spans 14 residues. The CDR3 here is CASSKLAGGDTQYF. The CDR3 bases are TGTGCCAGCAGCAAGTTAGCGGGAGGGGATACGCAGTATTTT.

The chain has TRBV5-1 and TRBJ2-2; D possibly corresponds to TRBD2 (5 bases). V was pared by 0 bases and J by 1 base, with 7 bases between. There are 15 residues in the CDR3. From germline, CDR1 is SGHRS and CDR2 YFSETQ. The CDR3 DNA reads TGCGCCAGCAGCTTGGCTGGGAGGAACACCGGGGAGCTGTTTTTT. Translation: CASSLAGRNTGELFF.

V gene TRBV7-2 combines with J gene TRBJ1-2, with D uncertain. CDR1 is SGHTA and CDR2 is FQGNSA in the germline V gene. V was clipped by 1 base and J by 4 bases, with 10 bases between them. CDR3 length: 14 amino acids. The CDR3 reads CASSLVPSPYGYTF. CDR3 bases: TGTGCCAGCAGCTTAGTGCCTAGCCCCTATGGCTACACCTTC.

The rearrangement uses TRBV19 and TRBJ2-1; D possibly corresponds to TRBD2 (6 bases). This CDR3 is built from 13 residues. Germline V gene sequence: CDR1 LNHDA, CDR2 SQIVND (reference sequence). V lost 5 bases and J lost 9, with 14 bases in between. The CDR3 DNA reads TGTGCCAGTAGTCCCGTAACTAGCTTTGAGCAGTTCTTC. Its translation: CASSPVTSFEQFF.

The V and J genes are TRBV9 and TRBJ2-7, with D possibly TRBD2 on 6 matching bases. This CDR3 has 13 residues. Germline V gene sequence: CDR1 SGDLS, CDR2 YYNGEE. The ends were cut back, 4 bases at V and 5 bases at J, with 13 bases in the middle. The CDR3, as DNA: TGTGCCAGCAGCCATGGGGGGAGCGACGAGCAGTACTTC. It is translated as CASSHGGSDEQYF.

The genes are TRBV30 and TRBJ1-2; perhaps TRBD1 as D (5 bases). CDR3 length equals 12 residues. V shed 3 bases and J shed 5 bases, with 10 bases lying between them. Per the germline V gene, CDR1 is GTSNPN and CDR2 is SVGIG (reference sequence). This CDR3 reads CAWRGLGYGYTF. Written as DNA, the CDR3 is TGTGCCTGGAGGGGACTGGGGTATGGCTACACCTTC.

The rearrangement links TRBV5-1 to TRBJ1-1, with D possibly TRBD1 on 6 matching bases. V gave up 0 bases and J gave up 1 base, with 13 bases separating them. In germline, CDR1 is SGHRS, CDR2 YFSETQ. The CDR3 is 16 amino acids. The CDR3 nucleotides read TGCGCCAGCAGCTTGGGGGGGCAGATGTCGAACACTGAAGCTTTCTTT. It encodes CASSLGGQMSNTEAFF.